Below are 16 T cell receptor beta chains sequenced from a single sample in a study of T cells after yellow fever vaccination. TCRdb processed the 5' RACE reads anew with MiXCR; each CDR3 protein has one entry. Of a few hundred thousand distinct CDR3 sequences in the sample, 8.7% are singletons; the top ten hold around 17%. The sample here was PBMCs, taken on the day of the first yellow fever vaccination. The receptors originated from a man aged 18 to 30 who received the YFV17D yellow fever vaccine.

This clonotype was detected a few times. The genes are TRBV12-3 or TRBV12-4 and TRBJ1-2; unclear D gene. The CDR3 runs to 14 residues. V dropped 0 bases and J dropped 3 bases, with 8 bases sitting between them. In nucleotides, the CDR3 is TGTGCCAGCAGTTTAGCGTGGGTTGACTATGGCTACACCTTC. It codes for CASSLAWVDYGYTF.

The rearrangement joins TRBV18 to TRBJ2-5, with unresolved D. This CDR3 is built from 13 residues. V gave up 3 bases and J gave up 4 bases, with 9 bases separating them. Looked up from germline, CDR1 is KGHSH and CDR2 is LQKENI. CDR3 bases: TGTGCCAGCTCACCTGTGGCTTTAGAGACCCAGTACTTC. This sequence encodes CASSPVALETQYF.

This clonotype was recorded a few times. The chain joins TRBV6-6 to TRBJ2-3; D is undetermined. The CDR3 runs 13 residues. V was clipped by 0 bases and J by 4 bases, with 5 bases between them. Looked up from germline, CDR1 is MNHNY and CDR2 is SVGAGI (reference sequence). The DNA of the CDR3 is TGTGCCAGCAGTTACTCGAGTCCAGATACGCAGTATTTT. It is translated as CASSYSSPDTQYF.

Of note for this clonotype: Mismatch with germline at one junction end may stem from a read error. This chain's CDR3 is CVSSLDSTDTQYF. The DNA of the CDR3 is TGTGTCAGCAGCTTGGATTCTACAGATACGCAGTATTTT. The chain joins TRBV7-2 to TRBJ2-3, with unresolved D. The V gene's germline CDR1 is SGHTA and CDR2 FQGNSA. The CDR3 length is 13 residues.

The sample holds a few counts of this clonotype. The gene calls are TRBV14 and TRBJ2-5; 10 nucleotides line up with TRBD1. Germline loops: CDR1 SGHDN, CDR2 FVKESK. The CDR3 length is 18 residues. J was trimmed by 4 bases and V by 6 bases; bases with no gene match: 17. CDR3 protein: CASSRTGYLTGGGETQYF. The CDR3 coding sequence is TGTGCCAGCAGTCGGACGGGATACTTGACAGGGGGCGGAGAGACCCAGTACTTC.

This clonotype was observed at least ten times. This CDR3 reads CATSRDKGGSYNEQFF. The CDR3 coding sequence is TGTGCCACCAGCAGAGATAAGGGGGGGTCCTACAATGAGCAGTTCTTC. The chain uses TRBV15 and TRBJ2-1; tentatively, D is TRBD2 (7 bases). This CDR3 comprises 16 residues. V lost 0 bases and J 1 base, leaving 10 bases between the germline ends. Germline CDR1 LNHNV, CDR2 YYDKDF (reference sequence).

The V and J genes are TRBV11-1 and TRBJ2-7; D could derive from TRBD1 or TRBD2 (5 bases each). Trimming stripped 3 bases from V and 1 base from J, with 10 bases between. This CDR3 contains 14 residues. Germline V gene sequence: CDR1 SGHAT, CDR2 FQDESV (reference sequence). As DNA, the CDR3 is TGTGCCAGCAGCTTGGGGGACCTATCCTACGAGCAGTACGTC. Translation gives CASSLGDLSYEQYV.

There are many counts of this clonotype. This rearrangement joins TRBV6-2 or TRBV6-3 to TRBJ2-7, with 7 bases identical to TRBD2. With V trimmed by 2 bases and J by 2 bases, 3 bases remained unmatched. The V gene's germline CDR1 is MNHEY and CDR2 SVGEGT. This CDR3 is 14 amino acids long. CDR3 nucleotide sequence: TGTGCCAGCAGTTACAGCGGGGTCACCTACGAGCAGTACGTC. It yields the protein CASSYSGVTYEQYV.

This CDR3 is CSARDREGSYHEQYF. CDR3 nucleotide sequence: TGCAGTGCTAGAGATAGGGAGGGTTCTTACCACGAGCAGTACTTC. This chain connects TRBV20-1 to TRBJ2-7; TRBD2 agrees at 7 bases. The CDR3 has 15 amino acids. Per germline, CDR1 DFQATT and CDR2 SNEGSKA (reference sequence). V was pared by 0 bases and J by 5 bases, with 10 bases of the junction left unmatched.

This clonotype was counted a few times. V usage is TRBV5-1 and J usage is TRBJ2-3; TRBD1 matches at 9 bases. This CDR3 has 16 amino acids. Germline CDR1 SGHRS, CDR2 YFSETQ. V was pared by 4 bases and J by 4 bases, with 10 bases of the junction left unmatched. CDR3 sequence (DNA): TGCGCCAGCAGCGATGTAACAGGGGGCATCGCAGATACGCAGTATTTT. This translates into CASSDVTGGIADTQYF. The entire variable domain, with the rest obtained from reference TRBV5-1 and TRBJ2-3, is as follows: KAGVTQTPRYLIKTRGQQVTLSCSPISGHRSVSWYQQTPGQGLQFLFEYFSETQRNKGNFPGRFSGRQFSNSRSEMNVSTLELGDSALYLCASSDVTGGIADTQYFGPGTRLTVL.

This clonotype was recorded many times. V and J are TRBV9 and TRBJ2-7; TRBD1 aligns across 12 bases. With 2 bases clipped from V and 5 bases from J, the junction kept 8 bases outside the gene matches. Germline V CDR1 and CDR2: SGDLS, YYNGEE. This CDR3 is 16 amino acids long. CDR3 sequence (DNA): TGTGCCAGCAGCGTCTCCACCGGGACAGGGGGCCACGAGCAGTACTTC. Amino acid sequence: CASSVSTGTGGHEQYF.

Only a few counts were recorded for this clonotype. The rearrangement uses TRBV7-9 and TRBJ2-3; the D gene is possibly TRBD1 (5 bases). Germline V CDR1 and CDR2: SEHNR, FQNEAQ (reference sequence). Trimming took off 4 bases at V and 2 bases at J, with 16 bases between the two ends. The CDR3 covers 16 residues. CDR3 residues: CASSSLDSLYTDTQYF. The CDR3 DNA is TGTGCCAGCAGCTCCCTCGACAGCCTCTACACAGATACGCAGTATTTT.

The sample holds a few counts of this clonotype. This chain's CDR3 is CASSLRFLSNQPQHF. As DNA, the CDR3 is TGCGCCAGCAGCCTCAGGTTTTTAAGCAATCAGCCCCAGCATTTT. The chain recombines TRBV4-1 with TRBJ1-5; no firm D call. The germline V and J ends were trimmed by 4 bases and 1 base, with 11 bases remaining between them. Per germline, CDR1 MGHRA and CDR2 YSYEKL. This CDR3 is built from 15 residues.

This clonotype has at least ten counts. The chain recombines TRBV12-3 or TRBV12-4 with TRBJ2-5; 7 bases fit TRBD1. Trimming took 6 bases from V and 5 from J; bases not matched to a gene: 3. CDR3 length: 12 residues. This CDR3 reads CASSPRGETQYF. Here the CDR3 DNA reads TGTGCCAGCAGCCCCAGGGGGGAGACCCAGTACTTC.

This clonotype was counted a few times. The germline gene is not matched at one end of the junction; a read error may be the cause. The CDR3 coding sequence is TGTGCCAGCAGCTTGGGGGTAGTCTCCCACAATGAGCAGTTCTTC. It codes for CASSLGVVSHNEQFF. The rearrangement joins TRBV5-6 to TRBJ2-1; D gene ambiguous. The V gene's germline CDR1 is SGHDT and CDR2 YYEEEE. The CDR3 has 15 amino acids.

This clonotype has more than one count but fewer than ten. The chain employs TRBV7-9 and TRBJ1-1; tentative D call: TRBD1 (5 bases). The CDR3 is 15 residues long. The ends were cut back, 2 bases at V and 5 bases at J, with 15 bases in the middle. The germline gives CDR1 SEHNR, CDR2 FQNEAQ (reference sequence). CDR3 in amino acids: CASSLMLGPGTEAFF. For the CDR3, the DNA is TGTGCCAGCAGCTTAATGTTGGGGCCGGGGACTGAAGCTTTCTTT. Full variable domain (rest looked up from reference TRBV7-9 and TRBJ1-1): DTGVSQNPRHKITKRGQNVTFRCDPISEHNRLYWYRQTLGQGPEFLTYFQNEAQLEKSRLLSDRFSAERPKGSFSTLEIQRTEQGDSAMYLCASSLMLGPGTEAFFGQGTRLTVV.